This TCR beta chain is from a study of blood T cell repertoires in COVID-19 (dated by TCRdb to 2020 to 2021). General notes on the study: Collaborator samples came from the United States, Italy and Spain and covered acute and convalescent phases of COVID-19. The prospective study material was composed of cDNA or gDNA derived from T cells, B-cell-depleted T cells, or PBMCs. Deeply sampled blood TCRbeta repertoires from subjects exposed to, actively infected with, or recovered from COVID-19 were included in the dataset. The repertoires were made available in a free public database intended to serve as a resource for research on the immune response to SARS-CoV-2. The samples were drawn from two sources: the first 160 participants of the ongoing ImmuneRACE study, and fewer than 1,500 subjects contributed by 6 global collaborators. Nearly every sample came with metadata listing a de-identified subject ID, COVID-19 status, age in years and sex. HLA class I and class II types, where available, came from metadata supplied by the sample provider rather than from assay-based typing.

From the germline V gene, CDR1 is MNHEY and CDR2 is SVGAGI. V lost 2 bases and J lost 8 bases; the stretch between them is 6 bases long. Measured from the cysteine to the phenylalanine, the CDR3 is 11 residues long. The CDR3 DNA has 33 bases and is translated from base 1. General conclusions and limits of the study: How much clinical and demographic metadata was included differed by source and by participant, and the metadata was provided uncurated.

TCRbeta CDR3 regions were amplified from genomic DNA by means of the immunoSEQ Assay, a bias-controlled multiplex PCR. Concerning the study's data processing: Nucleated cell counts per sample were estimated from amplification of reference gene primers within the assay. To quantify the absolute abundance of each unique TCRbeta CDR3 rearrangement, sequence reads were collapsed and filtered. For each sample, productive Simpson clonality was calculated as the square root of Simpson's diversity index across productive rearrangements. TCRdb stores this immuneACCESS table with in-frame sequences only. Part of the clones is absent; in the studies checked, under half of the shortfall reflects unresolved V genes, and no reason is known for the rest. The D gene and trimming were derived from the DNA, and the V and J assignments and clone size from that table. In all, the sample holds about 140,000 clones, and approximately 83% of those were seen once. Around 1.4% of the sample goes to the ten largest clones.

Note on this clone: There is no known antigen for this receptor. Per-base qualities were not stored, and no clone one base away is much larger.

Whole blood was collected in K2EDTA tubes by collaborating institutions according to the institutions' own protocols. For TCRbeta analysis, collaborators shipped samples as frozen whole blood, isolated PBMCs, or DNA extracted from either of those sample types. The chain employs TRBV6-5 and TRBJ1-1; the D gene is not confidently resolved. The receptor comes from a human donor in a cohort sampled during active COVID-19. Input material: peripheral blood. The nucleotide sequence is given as TGTGCCAGCAGTTACGGGCAGGAAGCTTTCTTT. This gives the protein CASSYGQEAFF.